This entry lists 14 T cell receptor beta chains sequenced from one sample in a study of blood T cells in healthy people across ages. Then a second PCR, running roughly 7 to 11 cycles, was carried out with a sample-barcoded 5' primer and a J-beta primer mix. TCRdb ran MiXCR on the 5' RACE reads and lists one entry per CDR3 protein. The sample includes roughly 2 million distinct CDR3 sequences, about 50% of them seen just once. Material for sequencing was blood. The origin of the receptors is a woman aged 40 to 49 in good health.

This clonotype was counted between two and nine times. The chain joins TRBV10-3 to TRBJ2-3; the D gene is possibly TRBD1 (6 bases). Germline V lookup: CDR1 ENHRY, CDR2 SYGVKD. This CDR3 is 13 amino acids long. Trimming left V 5 bases short and J 4 bases short, with 10 bases between. Here the CDR3 reads CAISLRQADTQYF. CDR3 in DNA: TGTGCCATCAGTCTTAGACAGGCAGATACGCAGTATTTT.

DNA of the CDR3: TGTGCCAGCAATACCGGACAGACTATGAACACTGAAGCTTTCTTT. Translated, it gives CASNTGQTMNTEAFF. The V call is TRBV28, the J call TRBJ1-1; a weak D match, TRBD1 (6 bases). This CDR3 has 15 residues. Trimming removed 7 bases from V and 0 bases from J, with 15 bases in between. Germline V CDR1 and CDR2: MDHEN, SYDVKM.

This rearrangement joins TRBV7-2 to TRBJ2-1; D unresolved. This CDR3 has 17 amino acids. Germline lookup yields CDR1 SGHTA and CDR2 FQGNSA. The V gene lost 4 bases and the J gene lost 2 bases, with 18 bases spanning the gap. CDR3 loop: CASSSLPRDSPYNEQFF. The CDR3 DNA sequence: TGTGCCAGCAGCTCGCTCCCTAGGGATAGCCCCTACAATGAGCAGTTCTTC.

This clonotype has just a few counts. The CDR3: CASSPPQGARGKETQYF. As DNA, the CDR3 is TGTGCCAGCAGTCCACCACAGGGGGCTAGGGGTAAAGAGACCCAGTACTTC. The V and J genes are TRBV12-3 or TRBV12-4 and TRBJ2-5; 9 bases map to TRBD1. The CDR3 runs 17 residues. V dropped 5 bases and J dropped 3; count of bases not matched to a gene: 13.

This chain joins TRBV7-9 and TRBJ2-5; TRBD1 aligns across 8 bases. J gave up 5 bases and V 6 bases, and 8 bases lay outside the gene matches. The CDR3 is 14 residues long. Per germline, CDR1 SEHNR and CDR2 FQNEAQ (reference sequence). The chain's CDR3 is CASRRQDREETQYF. The DNA of the CDR3 is TGTGCCAGCAGGCGACAGGACAGGGAGGAGACCCAGTACTTC.

The V gene is TRBV7-2, the J gene TRBJ2-5, with a possible D match to TRBD1 (6 bases). Germline V lookup: CDR1 SGHTA, CDR2 FQGNSA. Trimming removed 2 bases at V and 5 bases at J, with 18 bases between. This CDR3 is built from 16 residues. DNA for the CDR3: TGTGCCAGCAGCTTAAGGGGGTCTGTGGGGCACGAGACCCAGTACTTC. Protein sequence: CASSLRGSVGHETQYF. Complete variable domain (other parts from reference TRBV7-2 and TRBJ2-5): GAGVSQSPSNKVTEKGKDVELRCDPISGHTALYWYRQSLGQGLEFLIYFQGNSAPDKSGLPSDRFSAERTGGSVSTLTIQRTQQEDSAVYLCASSLRGSVGHETQYFGPGTRLLVL.

This clonotype has just a few counts. The chain is built from TRBV5-1 and TRBJ2-3; 15 bases are a match to TRBD2. The CDR3 contains 19 residues. Trimming removed 3 bases from V and 0 bases from J; junction bases left unmatched: 8. Germline values: CDR1 SGHRS, CDR2 YFSETQ. This CDR3 is CASSWGLAGGITSTDTQYF. CDR3 nucleotide sequence: TGCGCCAGCAGCTGGGGACTAGCGGGGGGAATTACTAGCACAGATACGCAGTATTTT.

The chain has TRBV12-3 or TRBV12-4 and TRBJ2-1; D may be TRBD1 (5 bases). Trimming stripped 6 bases from V and 2 bases from J, with 11 bases between. This CDR3 is 14 amino acids long. CDR3 residues: CASSPSRAYNEQFF. CDR3 coding DNA: TGTGCCAGCAGCCCCAGCAGGGCCTACAATGAGCAGTTCTTC.

There are a few counts of this clonotype. This sequence joins TRBV6-5 and TRBJ2-6, with D tentatively TRBD2 (5 bases). V lost 6 bases and J 2 bases, leaving 11 bases between the germline ends. The CDR3 totals 15 residues. Germline V gene data show CDR1 as MNHEY and CDR2 as SVGAGI. The CDR3: CASSVGVAGANVLTF. CDR3 bases: TGTGCCAGCAGCGTCGGGGTGGCTGGGGCCAACGTCCTGACTTTC.

The gene calls are TRBV29-1 and TRBJ2-3; 7 positions match TRBD2. The germline V gene encodes CDR1 SQVTM and CDR2 ANQGSEA. This CDR3 is 13 amino acids long. V gave up 8 bases and J gave up 3 bases; unmatched junction bases: 8. The CDR3 nucleotides are TGCAGCACCTCAGGGAGGGGTACAGATACGCAGTATTTT. Its protein is CSTSGRGTDTQYF.

CDR3 nucleotide sequence: TGTGCCGGAAGGACAGGGGGATCACCCCTCCACTTT. Encoded protein: CAGRTGGSPLHF. This chain uses TRBV6-1 with TRBJ1-6; TRBD1 matches 10 bases. The CDR3 is made up of 12 amino acids. V trimming: 11 bases; J trimming: 10 bases; junction bases outside the gene matches: 5. From germline, CDR1 is MNHNS and CDR2 SASEGT.

With respect to this clonotype: Germline and junction disagree at one end, which may indicate a read error. This chain connects TRBV7-2 to TRBJ2-4; D not certain. Germline CDR1 is SGHTA and CDR2 is FQGNSA. The CDR3 extends over 16 amino acids. The CDR3 DNA is TGTGCCAGCGGCTTCGACCACTCCTTAGCCAAAAACATTCAGTACTTC. This codes for CASGFDHSLAKNIQYF.

The sample holds one count of this clonotype. The chain joins TRBV7-2 to TRBJ2-1, with 13 bases aligning to TRBD2. V was clipped by 0 bases and J by 1 base; unmatched bases: 6. The CDR3 contains 19 residues. The germline CDR1 and CDR2 sequences are SGHTA and FQGNSA. The DNA for the CDR3 is TGTGCCAGCAGCTTAGCGGCAACTAGCGGGGGGGCTTCCTACAATGAGCAGTTCTTC. The encoded protein is CASSLAATSGGASYNEQFF.

This chain uses TRBV20-1 with TRBJ2-3; 7 bases line up with TRBD2. Germline V gene data show CDR1 as DFQATT and CDR2 as SNEGSKA (reference sequence). J gave up 6 bases and V 6 bases, and 6 bases lay outside the gene matches. This CDR3 is 12 amino acids long. Here the CDR3 DNA reads TGCAGTGCGGGGGGGATAGCGGATACGCAGTATTTT. This encodes CSAGGIADTQYF.